Below, 27 T cell receptor beta chains from the same sample are listed, as sequenced in a study of CD8 T cells in Susac syndrome. An amount of RNA that ranged from roughly 0.45 to 1 ug was reverse transcribed with random hexamers. TCRdb redid the calling of the immunoSEQ multiplex PCR reads with MiXCR, one entry per CDR3 protein. This table holds roughly 190,000 distinct CDR3 sequences, just under 95% found once. Sequenced input: CD4+ T cells from PBMCs. These receptors were obtained from a human donor in good health.

The chain carries TRBV6-5 and TRBJ2-7; TRBD1 aligns across 12 bases. Germline-derived CDR1 and CDR2 are MNHEY and SVGAGI. The CDR3 contains 17 residues. The V and J ends lost 4 bases and 5 bases, in that order; junction bases with no gene match: 12. CDR3 loop: CASSFAGTGGAVNEQYF. The DNA of the CDR3 is TGTGCCAGCAGTTTCGCCGGGACAGGGGGCGCAGTCAACGAGCAGTACTTC.

The chain recombines TRBV4-3 with TRBJ2-3; D remains unclear. Germline V gene sequence: CDR1 LGHNA, CDR2 YSLEER. CDR3 length: 16 residues. V was clipped by 1 base and J by 0 bases, with 11 bases between them. CDR3 amino acids: CASSQGGGPSTDTQYF. The DNA for the CDR3 is TGCGCCAGCAGCCAAGGAGGCGGTCCTAGCACAGATACGCAGTATTTT.

The chain recombines TRBV3-1 with TRBJ1-2, with TRBD1 as a possible D gene (5 bases). Trimming left V 4 bases short and J 8 bases short, with 14 bases between. Germline CDR1 is LGHDT and CDR2 is YNNKEL (reference sequence). The CDR3 loop spans 13 amino acids. The CDR3 is CASSRGTAQGYTF. In DNA, the CDR3 is TGTGCCAGCAGCCGCGGGACTGCTCAGGGCTACACCTTC.

The gene calls are TRBV6-1 and TRBJ1-5; D is undetermined. This CDR3 region has 15 residues. V lost 6 bases, J lost 5 bases, and 17 bases lay in between. Germline V gene lookup returns CDR1 MNHNS and CDR2 SASEGT. In DNA, the CDR3 is TGTGCCAGCAGCGACGATCGGCGCCCTGATCAGCCCCAGCATTTT. It is translated as CASSDDRRPDQPQHF.

The chain employs TRBV3-1 and TRBJ1-4, with D possibly TRBD1 on 5 matching bases. The V gene lost 4 bases and the J gene lost 1 base, with 13 bases spanning the gap. Germline V gives CDR1 LGHDT, CDR2 YNNKEL (reference sequence). The CDR3 spans 16 residues. The CDR3 loop reads CASSPFWGETNEKLFF. The CDR3 DNA follows: TGTGCCAGCAGCCCCTTCTGGGGGGAAACTAATGAAAAACTGTTTTTT.

V is TRBV5-6 and J is TRBJ2-1; 9 bases line up with TRBD2. The CDR3 length is 15 residues. Germline CDR1 reads SGHDT; CDR2 reads YYEEEE. V lost 5 bases and J lost 0; bases outside the gene matches: 3. For the CDR3, the DNA is TGTGCCAGCAGTGGACTAGCGCACTCCTACAATGAGCAGTTCTTC. Translating it yields CASSGLAHSYNEQFF.

The gene calls are TRBV20-1 and TRBJ2-5, with D perhaps TRBD1 or TRBD2 (6 bases each). V was trimmed by 1 base and J by 5 bases, leaving 14 bases between them. Germline-derived CDR1 and CDR2 are DFQATT and SNEGSKA (reference sequence). This CDR3 has 14 residues. The CDR3: CSARAILGGETQYF. The CDR3 DNA reads TGCAGTGCTAGAGCCATACTAGGGGGGGAGACCCAGTACTTC.

The V and J genes are TRBV29-1 and TRBJ2-7; tentative D call: TRBD1 (6 bases). CDR1 is SQVTM and CDR2 is ANQGSEA in the germline V gene. This CDR3 is built from 13 residues. Trimming removed 5 bases at V and 0 bases at J, with 11 bases between. CDR3 bases: TGCAGCGTTCTGGACAGAGACTCCTACGAGCAGTACTTC. Translation gives CSVLDRDSYEQYF.

V gene TRBV20-1 combines with J gene TRBJ2-1, with TRBD1 matching 10 bases. With 7 bases clipped from V and 5 bases from J, the junction kept 2 bases outside the gene matches. The CDR3 contains 12 residues. Germline CDR1 is DFQATT and CDR2 is SNEGSKA (reference sequence). The CDR3 region is CSGTGGHNEQFF. The DNA of the CDR3 is TGCAGTGGGACAGGGGGACACAATGAGCAGTTCTTC.

This chain connects TRBV4-2 to TRBJ2-7, with 9 nucleotides matching TRBD2. This CDR3 spans 16 amino acids. Germline-derived CDR1 and CDR2 are LGHNA and YNFKEQ. V was pared by 1 base and J by 6 bases, with 10 bases of the junction left unmatched. In nucleotides, the CDR3 is TGTGCCAGCAGCCAAGGACTACTAGCGGGTGCACGCGAGCAGTACTTC. Translating gives CASSQGLLAGAREQYF.

The chain links TRBV29-1 to TRBJ2-7; D not resolved. This CDR3 has 13 amino acids. The ends were cut back, 0 bases at V and 3 bases at J, with 9 bases in the middle. CDR1 is SQVTM and CDR2 is ANQGSEA in the germline V gene. In DNA form, the CDR3 reads TGCAGCGTTGAAGACAGCAAGGGCTACGAGCAGTACTTC. Its translation is CSVEDSKGYEQYF.

The chain carries TRBV24-1 and TRBJ2-3, with TRBD2 matching 10 bases. Germline V lookup: CDR1 KGHDR, CDR2 SFDVKD. The CDR3 loop spans 16 amino acids. V lost 3 bases, J lost 3 bases, and 5 bases stayed unmatched. CDR3 loop: CATSDQAGGKTDTQYF. CDR3 in DNA: TGTGCCACCAGTGATCAAGCGGGAGGGAAGACAGATACGCAGTATTTT.

The rearrangement joins TRBV29-1 to TRBJ2-1, with a tentative D call TRBD2 (6 bases). The CDR3 is made up of 13 amino acids. Germline loops: CDR1 SQVTM, CDR2 ANQGSEA. V was trimmed by 6 bases and J by 7 bases, leaving 16 bases between them. The CDR3, as DNA: TGCAGCGTCAGACGCCGGGAGTTTAATGAGCAGTTCTTC. Protein: CSVRRREFNEQFF.

The chain recombines TRBV29-1 with TRBJ2-3; TRBD2 agrees at 15 bases. Germline V lookup: CDR1 SQVTM, CDR2 ANQGSEA. V trimming: 1 base; J trimming: 3 bases; junction bases outside the gene matches: 8. The CDR3 sequence is 18 residues long. CDR3 in DNA: TGCAGCGTTGAAGGGGGACTAGCGGGAGGCCTTGGGACAGATACGCAGTATTTT. This sequence encodes CSVEGGLAGGLGTDTQYF.

V and J are TRBV7-9 and TRBJ1-1; D ambiguous. The CDR3 is 15 residues long. Germline-derived CDR1 and CDR2 are SEHNR and FQNEAQ (reference sequence). Trimming took 3 bases from V and 0 from J, leaving 11 bases between them. The CDR3 sequence: CASSFLRTVNTEAFF. In DNA, the CDR3 is TGTGCCAGCAGCTTCTTAAGGACTGTGAACACTGAAGCTTTCTTT.

This clonotype showed up just once. The rearrangement links TRBV20-1 to TRBJ1-5; 7 positions agree with TRBD1. The CDR3 consists of 15 residues. Trimming removed 5 bases from V and 5 bases from J; junction bases left unmatched: 12. The germline CDR1 and CDR2 sequences are DFQATT and SNEGSKA (reference sequence). CDR3 in DNA: TGCAGTGCTGGATACCGGGACAGCTTTTATCAGCCCCAGCATTTT. Encoded protein: CSAGYRDSFYQPQHF.

The chain combines TRBV18 with TRBJ2-1, with D unresolved. The germline CDR1 and CDR2 sequences are KGHSH and LQKENI. The CDR3 length is 12 residues. Trimming took 4 bases from V and 8 from J, leaving 9 bases between them. DNA for the CDR3: TGTGCCAGCTCACTTCCTCTGGATGAGCAGTTCTTC. It is translated as CASSLPLDEQFF. The variable domain in full, completed from reference TRBV18 and TRBJ2-1, reads NAGVMQNPRHLVRRRGQEARLRCSPMKGHSHVYWYRQLPEEGLKFMVYLQKENIIDESGMPKERFSAEFPKEGPSILRIQQVVRGDSAAYFCASSLPLDEQFFGPGTRLTVL.

This chain uses TRBV20-1 with TRBJ2-1, with 8 bases aligning to TRBD2. CDR3 size: 14 residues. The junction had 7 bases not matched to a gene; V was cut back by 3 bases and J by 6 bases. Germline loops: CDR1 DFQATT, CDR2 SNEGSKA (reference sequence). In DNA, the CDR3 is TGCAGTGCTAGGTGGCTAGCGGGCACCAATGAGCAGTTCTTC. It codes for CSARWLAGTNEQFF.

V gene TRBV7-2 combines with J gene TRBJ2-1; D is unclear. The V end lost 3 bases, the J end lost 11 bases, and 11 bases lay between the germline ends. Germline V gene sequence: CDR1 SGHTA, CDR2 FQGNSA. This CDR3 spans 12 amino acids. CDR3 sequence: CASSLPGRKQFF. In DNA form, the CDR3 reads TGTGCCAGCAGCTTGCCGGGCCGGAAGCAGTTCTTC. The whole variable domain, remainder taken from reference TRBV7-2 and TRBJ2-1, is GAGVSQSPSNKVTEKGKDVELRCDPISGHTALYWYRQSLGQGLEFLIYFQGNSAPDKSGLPSDRFSAERTGGSVSTLTIQRTQQEDSAVYLCASSLPGRKQFFGPGTRLTVL.

CDR3 in amino acids: CASSPLAVLSNEQFF. Here the CDR3 DNA reads TGTGCCAGCAGCCCGCTGGCCGTCTTAAGCAATGAGCAGTTCTTC. The chain couples TRBV7-9 to TRBJ2-1; D not certain. V lost 5 bases and J lost 6, with 17 bases in between. The CDR3 length is 15 residues. The V gene's germline CDR1 is SEHNR and CDR2 FQNEAQ (reference sequence).

J is TRBJ1-1 and V is TRBV20-1, with a tentative D call TRBD1 (5 bases). CDR3 size: 12 residues. Germline V gene sequence: CDR1 DFQATT, CDR2 SNEGSKA (reference sequence). The V gene lost 3 bases and the J gene lost 5 bases, with 10 bases spanning the gap. The CDR3 spells CSARGPGTEAFF. The CDR3 nucleotides are TGCAGTGCTAGGGGGCCGGGAACTGAAGCTTTCTTT.

V is TRBV12-3 or TRBV12-4 and J is TRBJ2-7; D uncertain. This CDR3 is built from 11 residues. Trimming shortened V by 1 base and J by 6 bases, and 4 bases separated the two germline ends. CDR3 bases: TGTGCCAGCAGTTTAGTGGCCGAGCAGTACTTC. Translated: CASSLVAEQYF.

The chain combines TRBV27 with TRBJ2-2; D is undetermined. The CDR3 is 13 amino acids. CDR1 is MNHEY and CDR2 is SMNVEV in the germline V gene (reference sequence). V dropped 3 bases and J dropped 5 bases, with 7 bases sitting between them. The CDR3 protein is CASSFDETGELFF. CDR3 coding DNA: TGTGCCAGCAGTTTCGACGAAACCGGGGAGCTGTTTTTT.

The V gene is TRBV9, the J gene TRBJ2-5; possibly TRBD2 for D (5 bases). CDR1 is SGDLS and CDR2 is YYNGEE in the germline V gene. CDR3 length: 14 residues. Trimming took 0 bases from V and 4 from J, leaving 10 bases between them. The CDR3, as DNA: TGTGCCAGCAGCGTAGATCGTCGGGGAGAGACCCAGTACTTC. It codes for CASSVDRRGETQYF. The full variable domain, rest sourced from reference TRBV9 and TRBJ2-5, is DSGVTQTPKHLITATGQRVTLRCSPRSGDLSVYWYQQSLDQGLQFLIQYYNGEERAKGNILERFSAQQFPDLHSELNLSSLELGDSALYFCASSVDRRGETQYFGPGTRLLVL.

The sample holds a few counts of this clonotype. The rearrangement joins TRBV5-1 to TRBJ2-3, with 9 bases identical to TRBD2. CDR3 length: 13 amino acids. V shed 4 bases, J shed 11 bases, and the junction held 8 bases outside the gene matches. The germline gives CDR1 SGHRS, CDR2 YFSETQ. The CDR3 DNA sequence: TGCGCCAGCAGCAGGCGGGAGGGCCTCGAGCAGTATTTT. This encodes CASSRREGLEQYF. The full variable domain, completed using reference TRBV5-1 and TRBJ2-3, is KAGVTQTPRYLIKTRGQQVTLSCSPISGHRSVSWYQQTPGQGLQFLFEYFSETQRNKGNFPGRFSGRQFSNSRSEMNVSTLELGDSALYLCASSRREGLEQYFGPGTRLTVL.

This chain uses TRBV12-3 or TRBV12-4 with TRBJ1-2; 8 bases map to TRBD1. There are 15 residues in the CDR3. Unmatched junction bases numbered 6, after V lost 4 bases and J lost 2 bases. The DNA of the CDR3 is TGTGCCAGCAGTTCTCGGACAGGGCACAACTATGGCTACACCTTC. Translating it yields CASSSRTGHNYGYTF.

The J gene is TRBJ2-7, the V gene TRBV12-3 or TRBV12-4; D is perhaps TRBD2 (7 bases). This CDR3 is 14 amino acids long. V lost 7 bases and J 6 bases, leaving 19 bases between the germline ends. The CDR3 DNA reads as TGTGCCAGCAATCCCCTAGGGGGAGGGGCCGAGCAGTACTTC. Residues: CASNPLGGGAEQYF.